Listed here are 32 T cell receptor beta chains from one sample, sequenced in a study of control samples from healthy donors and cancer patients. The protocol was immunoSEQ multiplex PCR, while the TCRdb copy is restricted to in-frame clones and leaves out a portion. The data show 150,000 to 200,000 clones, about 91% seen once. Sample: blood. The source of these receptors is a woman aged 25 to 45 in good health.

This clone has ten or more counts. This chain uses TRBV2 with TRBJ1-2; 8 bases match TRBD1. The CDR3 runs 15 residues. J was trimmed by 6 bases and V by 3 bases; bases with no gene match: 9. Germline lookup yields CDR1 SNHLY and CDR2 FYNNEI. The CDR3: CASSEVRGQANGYTF. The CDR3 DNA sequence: TGTGCCAGCAGTGAGGTCAGGGGGCAGGCCAATGGCTACACCTTC.

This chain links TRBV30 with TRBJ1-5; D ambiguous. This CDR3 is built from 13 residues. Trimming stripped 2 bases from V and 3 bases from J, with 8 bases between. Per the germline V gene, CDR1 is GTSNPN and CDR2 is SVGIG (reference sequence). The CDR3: CAWSRGNNQPQHF. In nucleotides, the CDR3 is TGTGCCTGGAGTAGAGGGAACAATCAGCCCCAGCATTTT.

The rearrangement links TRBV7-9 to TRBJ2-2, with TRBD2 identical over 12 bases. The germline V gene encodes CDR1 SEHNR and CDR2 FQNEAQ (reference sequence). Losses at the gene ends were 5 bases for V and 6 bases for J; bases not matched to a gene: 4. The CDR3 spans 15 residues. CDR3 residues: CASSQLAGGSGELFF. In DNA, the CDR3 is TGTGCCAGCAGCCAACTAGCGGGGGGATCCGGGGAGCTGTTTTTT.

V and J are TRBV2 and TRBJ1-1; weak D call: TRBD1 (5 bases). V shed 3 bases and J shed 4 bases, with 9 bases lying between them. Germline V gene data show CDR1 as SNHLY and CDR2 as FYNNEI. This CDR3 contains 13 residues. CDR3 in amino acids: CASSEGQITEAFF. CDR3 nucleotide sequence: TGTGCCAGCAGTGAGGGGCAAATCACTGAAGCTTTCTTT.

The DNA for the CDR3 is TGTGCCAGCTCACCAAGGGCAGGGGAAGGGAACACTGAAGCTTTCTTT. Translated: CASSPRAGEGNTEAFF. The chain employs TRBV18 and TRBJ1-1; maybe TRBD1 (6 bases). Trimming cost V 2 bases and J 1 base, with 14 bases left between them. The CDR3 loop spans 16 amino acids. The germline CDR1 and CDR2 sequences are KGHSH and LQKENI.

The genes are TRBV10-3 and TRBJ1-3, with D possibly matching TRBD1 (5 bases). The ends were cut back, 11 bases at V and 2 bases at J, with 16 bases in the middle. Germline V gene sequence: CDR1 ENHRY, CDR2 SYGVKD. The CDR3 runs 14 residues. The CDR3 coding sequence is TGTGCCTGCCATCAGGCGGGGGCTGGAAACACCATATATTTT. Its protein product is CACHQAGAGNTIYF.

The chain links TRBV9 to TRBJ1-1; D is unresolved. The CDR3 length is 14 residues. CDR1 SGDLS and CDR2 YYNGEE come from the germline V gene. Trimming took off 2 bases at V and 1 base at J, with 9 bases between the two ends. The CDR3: CASSVGRPNTEAFF. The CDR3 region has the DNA TGTGCCAGCAGCGTTGGGAGGCCGAACACTGAAGCTTTCTTT.

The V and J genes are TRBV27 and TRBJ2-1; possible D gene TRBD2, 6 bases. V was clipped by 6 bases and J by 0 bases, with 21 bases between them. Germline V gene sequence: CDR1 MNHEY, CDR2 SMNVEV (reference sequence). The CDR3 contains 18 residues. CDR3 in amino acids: CASRLRPSAKSSYNEQFF. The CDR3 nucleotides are TGTGCCAGCAGGCTCAGGCCTAGCGCTAAGAGCTCCTACAATGAGCAGTTCTTC.

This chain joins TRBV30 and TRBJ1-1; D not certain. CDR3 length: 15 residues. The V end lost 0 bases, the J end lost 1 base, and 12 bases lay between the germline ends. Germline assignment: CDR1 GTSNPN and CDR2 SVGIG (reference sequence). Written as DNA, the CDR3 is TGTGCCTGGAGTGTTCTTTCGACATCGAACACTGAAGCTTTCTTT. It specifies CAWSVLSTSNTEAFF.

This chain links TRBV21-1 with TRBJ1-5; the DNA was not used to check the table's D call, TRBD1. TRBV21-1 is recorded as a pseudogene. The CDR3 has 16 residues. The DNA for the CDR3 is TGTGCCAGCAGCCCTCTTCACAGGGTTAGTAATCAGCCCCAGCATTTT. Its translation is CASSPLHRVSNQPQHF.

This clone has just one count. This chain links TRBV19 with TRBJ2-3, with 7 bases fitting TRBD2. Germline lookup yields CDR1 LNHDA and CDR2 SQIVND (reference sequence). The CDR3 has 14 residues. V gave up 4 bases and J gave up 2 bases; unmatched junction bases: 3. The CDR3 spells CASSTSGNTDTQYF. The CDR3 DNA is TGTGCCAGTAGTACTAGCGGAAACACAGATACGCAGTATTTT.

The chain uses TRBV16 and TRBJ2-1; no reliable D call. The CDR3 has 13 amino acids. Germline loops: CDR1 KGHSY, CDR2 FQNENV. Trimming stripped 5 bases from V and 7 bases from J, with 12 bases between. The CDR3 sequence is CASSSLDANEQFF. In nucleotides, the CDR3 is TGTGCCAGCAGCTCACTCGACGCAAATGAGCAGTTCTTC.

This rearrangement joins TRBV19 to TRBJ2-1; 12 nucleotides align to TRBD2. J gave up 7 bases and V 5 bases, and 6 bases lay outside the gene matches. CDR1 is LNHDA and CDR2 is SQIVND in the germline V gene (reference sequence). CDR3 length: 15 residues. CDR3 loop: CASSAGTSGYNEQFF. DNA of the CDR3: TGTGCCAGTAGTGCCGGGACTAGCGGGTATAATGAGCAGTTCTTC.

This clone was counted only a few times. CDR3 loop: CASSQGLAGNQPQHF. Written as DNA, the CDR3 is TGCGCCAGCAGCCAAGGCCTGGCGGGTAATCAGCCCCAGCATTTT. The gene calls are TRBV4-1 and TRBJ1-5; D gene unclear. Germline assignment: CDR1 MGHRA and CDR2 YSYEKL. V lost 1 base to trimming and J lost 4 bases, with 11 bases between them. CDR3 length equals 15 residues.

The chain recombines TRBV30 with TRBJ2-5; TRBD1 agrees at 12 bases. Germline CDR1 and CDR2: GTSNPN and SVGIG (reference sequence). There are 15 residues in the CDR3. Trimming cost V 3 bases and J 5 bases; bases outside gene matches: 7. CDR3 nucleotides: TGTGCCTGGAGAGAGGGACAGGGGGCTGTGGAGACCCAGTACTTC. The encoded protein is CAWREGQGAVETQYF.

The CDR3 coding sequence is TGTGCCAGCAGCTTCAGGGGTACGAACTCCTACGAGCAGTACTTC. It is translated as CASSFRGTNSYEQYF. The rearrangement links TRBV7-9 to TRBJ2-7; D may be TRBD1 (6 bases). With 3 bases removed from V and 0 bases from J, the gap between germline ends came to 12 bases. CDR3 length equals 15 residues. Germline V gene sequence: CDR1 SEHNR, CDR2 FQNEAQ (reference sequence).

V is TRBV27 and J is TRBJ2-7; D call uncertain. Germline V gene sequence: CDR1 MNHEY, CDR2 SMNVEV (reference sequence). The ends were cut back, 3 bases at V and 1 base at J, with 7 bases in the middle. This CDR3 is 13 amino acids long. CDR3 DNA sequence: TGTGCCAGCAGTTTGGGCAGATCCTACGAGCAGTACGTC. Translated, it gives CASSLGRSYEQYV.

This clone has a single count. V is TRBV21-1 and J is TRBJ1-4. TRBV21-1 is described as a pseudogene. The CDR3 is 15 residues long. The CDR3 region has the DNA TGTGCCAGCAGCAAATCGAGACCCTATAATGAAAAACTGTTTTTT. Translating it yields CASSKSRPYNEKLFF.

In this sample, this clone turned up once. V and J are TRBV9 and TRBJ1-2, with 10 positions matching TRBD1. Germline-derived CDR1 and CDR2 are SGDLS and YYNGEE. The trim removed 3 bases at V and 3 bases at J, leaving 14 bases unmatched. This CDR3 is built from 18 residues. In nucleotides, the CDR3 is TGTGCCAGCAGCGCCCGTGGGACCGGGACAGGGGCTCACTATGGCTACACCTTC. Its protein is CASSARGTGTGAHYGYTF. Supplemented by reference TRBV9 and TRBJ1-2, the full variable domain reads DSGVTQTPKHLITATGQRVTLRCSPRSGDLSVYWYQQSLDQGLQFLIQYYNGEERAKGNILERFSAQQFPDLHSELNLSSLELGDSALYFCASSARGTGTGAHYGYTFGSGTRLTVV.

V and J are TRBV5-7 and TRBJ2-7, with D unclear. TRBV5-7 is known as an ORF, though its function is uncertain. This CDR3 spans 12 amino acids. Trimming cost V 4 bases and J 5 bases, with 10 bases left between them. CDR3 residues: CASSPEGDEQYV. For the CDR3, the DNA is TGTGCCAGCAGCCCTGAAGGCGACGAGCAGTACGTC.

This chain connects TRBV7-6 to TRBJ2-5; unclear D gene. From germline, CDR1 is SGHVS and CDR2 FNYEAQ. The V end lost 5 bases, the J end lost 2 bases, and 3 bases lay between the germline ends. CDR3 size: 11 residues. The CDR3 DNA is TGTGCCAGCAGCCAGCAAGAGACCCAGTACTTC. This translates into CASSQQETQYF.

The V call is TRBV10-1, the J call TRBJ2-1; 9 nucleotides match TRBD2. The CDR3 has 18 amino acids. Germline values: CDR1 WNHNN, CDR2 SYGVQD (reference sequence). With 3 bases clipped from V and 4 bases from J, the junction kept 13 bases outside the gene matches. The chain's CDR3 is CASSDDWIAGDPYNEQFF. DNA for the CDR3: TGCGCCAGCAGTGACGACTGGATAGCGGGAGACCCTTACAATGAGCAGTTCTTC.

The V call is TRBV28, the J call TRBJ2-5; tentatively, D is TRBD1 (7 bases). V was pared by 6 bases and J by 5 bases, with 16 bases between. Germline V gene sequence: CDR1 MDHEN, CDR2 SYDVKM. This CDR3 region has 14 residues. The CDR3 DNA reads TGTGCCAGCAGGGTCCACAGGGGAGGTGAGACCCAGTACTTC. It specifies CASRVHRGGETQYF.

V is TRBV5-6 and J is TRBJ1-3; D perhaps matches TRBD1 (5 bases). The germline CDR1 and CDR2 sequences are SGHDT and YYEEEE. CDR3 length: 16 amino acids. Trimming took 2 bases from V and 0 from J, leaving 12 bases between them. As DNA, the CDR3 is TGTGCCAGCAGCTTCACAGGAACGTACTCTGGAAACACCATATATTTT. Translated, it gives CASSFTGTYSGNTIYF.

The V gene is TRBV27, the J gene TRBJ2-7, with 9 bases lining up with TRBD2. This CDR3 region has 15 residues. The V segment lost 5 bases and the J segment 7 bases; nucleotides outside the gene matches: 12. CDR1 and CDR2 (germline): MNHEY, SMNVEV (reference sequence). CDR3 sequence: CASSPRGSGSMEQYF. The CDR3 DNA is TGTGCCAGCAGTCCCCGAGGTAGCGGGAGTATGGAGCAGTACTTC.

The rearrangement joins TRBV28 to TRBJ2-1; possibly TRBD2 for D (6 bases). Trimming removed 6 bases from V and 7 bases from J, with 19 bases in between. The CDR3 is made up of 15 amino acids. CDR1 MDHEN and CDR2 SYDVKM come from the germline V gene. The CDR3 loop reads CASRNYARRANEQFF. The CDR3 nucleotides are TGTGCCAGCAGGAACTACGCCAGGAGGGCGAATGAGCAGTTCTTC. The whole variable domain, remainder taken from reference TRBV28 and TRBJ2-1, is DVKVTQSSRYLVKRTGEKVFLECVQDMDHENMFWYRQDPGLGLRLIYFSYDVKMKEKGDIPEGYSVSREKKERFSLILESASTNQTSMYLCASRNYARRANEQFFGPGTRLTVL.

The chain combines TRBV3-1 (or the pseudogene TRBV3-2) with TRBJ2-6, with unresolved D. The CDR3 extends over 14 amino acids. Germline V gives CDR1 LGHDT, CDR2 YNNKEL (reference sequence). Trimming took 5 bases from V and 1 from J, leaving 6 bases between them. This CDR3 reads CASSGLSGANVLTF. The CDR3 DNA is TGTGCCAGCAGCGGTTTGTCTGGGGCCAACGTCCTGACTTTC.

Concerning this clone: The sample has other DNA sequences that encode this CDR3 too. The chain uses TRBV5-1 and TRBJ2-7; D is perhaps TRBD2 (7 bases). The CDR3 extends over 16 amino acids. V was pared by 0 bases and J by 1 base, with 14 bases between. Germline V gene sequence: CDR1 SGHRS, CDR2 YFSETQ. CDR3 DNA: TGCGCCAGCAGCTTGGAAGGGGGGGGGATATCCTACGAGCAGTACTTC. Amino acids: CASSLEGGGISYEQYF. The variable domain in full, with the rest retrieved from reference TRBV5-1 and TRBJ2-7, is KAGVTQTPRYLIKTRGQQVTLSCSPISGHRSVSWYQQTPGQGLQFLFEYFSETQRNKGNFPGRFSGRQFSNSRSEMNVSTLELGDSALYLCASSLEGGGISYEQYFGPGTRLTVT.

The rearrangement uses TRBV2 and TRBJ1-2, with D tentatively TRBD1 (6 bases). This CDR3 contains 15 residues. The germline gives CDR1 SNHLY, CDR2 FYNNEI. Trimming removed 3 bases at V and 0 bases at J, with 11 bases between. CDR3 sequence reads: CASSEGARANYGYTF. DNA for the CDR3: TGTGCCAGCAGTGAGGGGGCGCGCGCTAACTATGGCTACACCTTC.

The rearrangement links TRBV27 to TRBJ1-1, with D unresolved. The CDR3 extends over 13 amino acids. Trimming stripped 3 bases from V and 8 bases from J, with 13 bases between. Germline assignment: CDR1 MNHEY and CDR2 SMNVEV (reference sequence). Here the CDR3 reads CASSFDPLREAFF. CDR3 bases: TGTGCCAGCAGTTTTGACCCCCTCAGGGAAGCTTTCTTT.

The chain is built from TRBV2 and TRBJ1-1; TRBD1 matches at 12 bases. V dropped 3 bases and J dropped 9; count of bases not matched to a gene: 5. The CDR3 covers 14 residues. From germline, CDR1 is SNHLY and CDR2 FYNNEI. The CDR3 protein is CASSDGTGGMKAFF. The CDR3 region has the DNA TGTGCCAGCAGTGATGGGACAGGGGGCATGAAAGCTTTCTTT.

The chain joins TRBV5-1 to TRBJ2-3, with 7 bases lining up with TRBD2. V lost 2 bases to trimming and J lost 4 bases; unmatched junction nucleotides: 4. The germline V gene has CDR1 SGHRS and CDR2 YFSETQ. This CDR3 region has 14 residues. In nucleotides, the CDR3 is TGCGCCAGCAGCTTCAACGGACTAGCAGATACGCAGTATTTT. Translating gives CASSFNGLADTQYF.